The 15 T cell receptor beta chains below all came from one sample that was sequenced in a study of regulatory T cells in long-lasting Graves disease. Time point here: newly diagnosed GD, antithyroid drugs for less than 3 months. RNA isolated from PBMCs was used to make the TCR library. TCR beta libraries were built with iRepertoire HTBI primers and Arm-PCR of CDR3 regions. TCRdb redid the calling of the multiplex PCR reads with MiXCR, one entry per CDR3 protein. The sample gives 600,000 to 650,000 distinct CDR3 sequences, about 15% of which show up once; under 20% is in the top ten. The sample was also linked to a second study, of T cells in Graves' hyperthyroidism and ophthalmopathy.

The material sequenced was peripheral blood mononuclear cells (PBMCs), taken at new diagnosis, from a patient treated with antithyroid drugs. The receptors shown here come from a woman in her twenties or thirties with Graves disease.

This clonotype was recorded many times. The chain employs TRBV28 and TRBJ2-7; TRBD2 is a possible D gene (6 bases). This CDR3 spans 15 amino acids. CDR1 is MDHEN and CDR2 is SYDVKM in the germline V gene. V was clipped by 5 bases and J by 3 bases, with 17 bases between them. Here the CDR3 DNA reads TGTGCCAGCAGTGGGACTGGTACGGCAATCTACGAGCAGTACTTC. It yields the protein CASSGTGTAIYEQYF. Based on the CDR3 plus reference TRBV28 and TRBJ2-7, the full variable domain is DVKVTQSSRYLVKRTGEKVFLECVQDMDHENMFWYRQDPGLGLRLIYFSYDVKMKEKGDIPEGYSVSREKKERFSLILESASTNQTSMYLCASSGTGTAIYEQYFGPGTRLTVT.

In this sample, this clonotype turned up many times. The chain joins TRBV28 to TRBJ1-2; TRBD1 matches at 10 bases. The CDR3 contains 16 residues. The V gene end was trimmed by 4 bases and the J gene end by 7 bases; junction bases not matched to a gene: 12. The germline V gene encodes CDR1 MDHEN and CDR2 SYDVKM. As DNA, the CDR3 is TGTGCCAGCAGTTCCCCTACGACAGGGGGCGCATCTGGCTACACCTTC. Its protein product is CASSSPTTGGASGYTF.

The rearrangement uses TRBV6-2 or TRBV6-3 and TRBJ1-5; a possible D gene is TRBD1 (5 bases). The CDR3 is made up of 16 amino acids. V was shortened by 2 bases and J by 1 base, with 12 bases between the two germline ends. The germline V gene has CDR1 MNHEY and CDR2 SVGEGT. The CDR3 region has the DNA TGTGCCAGCAGTTACGGATTTAGGGGAAGCAATCAGCCCCAGCATTTT. It encodes CASSYGFRGSNQPQHF.

This clonotype has at least ten counts. V gene TRBV24-1 combines with J gene TRBJ2-3, with 13 bases lining up with TRBD2. The CDR3 is made up of 14 amino acids. The J segment lost 5 bases and the V segment lost 7 bases, leaving 2 bases of the junction unmatched. The germline gives CDR1 KGHDR, CDR2 SFDVKD. DNA for the CDR3: TGTGCCACCAGCGGACTAGCGGGAGTAGATACGCAGTATTTT. Its translation: CATSGLAGVDTQYF.

The CDR3 reads CAWSVGSSGGYEQYF. The CDR3 region has the DNA TGTGCCTGGAGTGTAGGGTCCTCGGGGGGCTACGAGCAGTACTTC. The rearrangement links TRBV30 to TRBJ2-7, with TRBD2 matching over 7 bases. The CDR3 has 15 amino acids. V lost 0 bases and J lost 3; bases outside the gene matches: 8. CDR1 and CDR2 from the germline V gene are GTSNPN and SVGIG (reference sequence).

This clonotype was counted ten times or more. The V and J genes are TRBV28 and TRBJ2-5; 7 nucleotides agree with TRBD2. The CDR3 runs 16 residues. Germline-derived CDR1 and CDR2 are MDHEN and SYDVKM. The junction had 11 bases not matched to a gene; V was cut back by 5 bases and J by 2 bases. CDR3: CASSKELAANQETQYF. The CDR3 region has the DNA TGTGCCAGCAGTAAGGAGCTAGCGGCTAATCAAGAGACCCAGTACTTC.

This clonotype was seen at least ten times. The V call is TRBV2, the J call TRBJ1-1; D remains ambiguous. Between the trimmed V and J ends, which lost 7 bases and 4 bases, there was a span of 13 bases. The CDR3 length is 13 residues. The germline CDR1 and CDR2 sequences are SNHLY and FYNNEI. The CDR3 DNA reads as TGTGCCAGCACTCAAGGGCGTGCCACTGAAGCTTTCTTT. Protein sequence: CASTQGRATEAFF.

The V and J genes are TRBV29-1 and TRBJ2-3; D remains unclear. V lost 7 bases and J lost 3, with 11 bases in between. Germline CDR1 and CDR2: SQVTM and ANQGSEA. The CDR3 has 12 residues. The CDR3 nucleotides read TGCAGCGCACTCGATTGGACAGATACGCAGTATTTT. It is translated as CSALDWTDTQYF.

This clonotype was seen a single time. The rearrangement joins TRBV19 to TRBJ2-3, with D possibly TRBD1 on 6 matching bases. The length of the CDR3 is 15 residues. Germline V gene sequence: CDR1 LNHDA, CDR2 SQIVND (reference sequence). V shed 7 bases and J shed 5 bases, with 19 bases lying between them. The CDR3 sequence is CASTSTRGKQDTQYF. The CDR3 DNA sequence: TGTGCCAGTACGAGCACCAGGGGAAAGCAAGATACGCAGTATTTT.

In this sample, this clonotype turned up many times. This chain joins TRBV28 and TRBJ2-3, with a weak D call TRBD1 (5 bases). The CDR3 loop spans 15 amino acids. Trimming stripped 4 bases from V and 3 bases from J, with 14 bases between. Germline CDR1 and CDR2: MDHEN and SYDVKM. The CDR3 DNA sequence: TGTGCCAGCAGTTCCCCCCCTCCAGGGACAGATACGCAGTATTTT. Translation: CASSSPPPGTDTQYF.

This chain joins TRBV12-3 or TRBV12-4 and TRBJ2-7, with D unresolved. CDR3 length: 14 residues. Trimming stripped 3 bases from V and 4 bases from J, with 13 bases between. This CDR3 reads CASSFGGVGYEQYF. CDR3 sequence (DNA): TGTGCCAGCAGTTTCGGTGGGGTTGGGTACGAGCAGTACTTC.

This clonotype was observed a handful of times. The junction differs from germline at one of its ends, possibly a read error. The rearrangement uses TRBV6-1 and TRBJ2-3; D not certain. Per the germline V gene, CDR1 is MNHNS and CDR2 is SASEGT. This CDR3 contains 13 residues. The CDR3 DNA reads as TGTGCCAGCAGTCGACCGAGCACAGATACGCAGTGTTTT. Its translation: CASSRPSTDTQCF.

The V gene is TRBV7-6, the J gene TRBJ1-4, with D unresolved. Germline lookup yields CDR1 SGHVS and CDR2 FNYEAQ. V dropped 2 bases and J dropped 3 bases, with 10 bases sitting between them. The CDR3 loop spans 15 amino acids. The CDR3: CASSLRPLANEKLFF. CDR3 nucleotides: TGTGCCAGCAGCTTACGGCCACTCGCTAATGAAAAACTGTTTTTT.

Notes on this clonotype: A much larger clone lies one base from this, so it may be a read error. The CDR3 end shows no conserved phenylalanine or tryptophan, and so a read error is likely. The V and J genes are TRBV5-1 and TRBJ2-1, with D maybe TRBD2 (7 bases). The CDR3 runs to 13 residues. Germline loops: CDR1 SGHRS, CDR2 YFSETQ. Trimming cost V 2 bases and J 9 bases, with 12 bases left between them. As DNA, the CDR3 is TGCGCCAGCAGCTTATACAGGGAGGGTGAGCAGTTCCTC. This translates into CASSLYREGEQFL.

Only a few counts were recorded for this clonotype. The V gene is TRBV6-2 or TRBV6-3, the J gene TRBJ2-3, with 8 nucleotides matching TRBD2. CDR3 size: 17 residues. With 5 bases clipped from V and 2 bases from J, the junction kept 12 bases outside the gene matches. In germline, CDR1 is MNHEY, CDR2 SVGEGT. CDR3 region: CASSGLTSATFTDTQYF. CDR3 DNA sequence: TGTGCCAGCAGTGGATTGACTAGCGCTACGTTCACAGATACGCAGTATTTT.